This TCR beta chain was profiled in a study of blood T cell repertoires in COVID-19. The germline gives CDR1 SEHNR, CDR2 FQNEAQ (reference sequence). The CDR3 has 16 amino acids. The ends were cut back, 1 base at V and 3 bases at J, with 13 bases in the middle. Produced via immunoSEQ multiplex PCR; TCRdb's table is partial and in-frame only. Of 110,000 to 150,000 clones in the sample, around 87% are singletons; the top ten hold roughly 5%. This TCR was sampled from a human donor in a cohort sampled during active COVID-19. The chain couples TRBV7-9 to TRBJ2-1, with a possible D match to TRBD1 (5 bases). Sample: peripheral blood. Written as DNA, the CDR3 is TGTGCCAGCAGCTTAGGGGCAGGGCCGGGCTACAATGAGCAGTTCTTC. Amino acids: CASSLGAGPGYNEQFF.